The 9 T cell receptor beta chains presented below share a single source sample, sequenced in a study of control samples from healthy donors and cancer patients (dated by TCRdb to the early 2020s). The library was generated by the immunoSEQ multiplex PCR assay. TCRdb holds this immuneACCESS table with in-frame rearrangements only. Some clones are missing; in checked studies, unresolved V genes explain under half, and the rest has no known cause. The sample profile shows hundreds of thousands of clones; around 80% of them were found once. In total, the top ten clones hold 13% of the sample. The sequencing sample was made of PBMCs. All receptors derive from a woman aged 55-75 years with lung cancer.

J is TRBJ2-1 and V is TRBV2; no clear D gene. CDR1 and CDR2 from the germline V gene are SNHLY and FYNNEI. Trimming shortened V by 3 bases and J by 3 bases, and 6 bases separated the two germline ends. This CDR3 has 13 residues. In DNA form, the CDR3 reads TGTGCCAGCAGTGAGCTGGACTACAATGAGCAGTTCTTC. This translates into CASSELDYNEQFF. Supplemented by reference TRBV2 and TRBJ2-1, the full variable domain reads EPEVTQTPSHQVTQMGQEVILRCVPISNHLYFYWYRQILGQKVEFLVSFYNNEISEKSEIFDDQFSVERPDGSNFTLKIRSTKLEDSAMYFCASSELDYNEQFFGPGTRLTVL.

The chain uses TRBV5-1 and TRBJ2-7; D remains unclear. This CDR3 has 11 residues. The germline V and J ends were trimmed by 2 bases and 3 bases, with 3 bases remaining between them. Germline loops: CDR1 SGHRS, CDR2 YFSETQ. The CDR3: CASSFGYEQYF. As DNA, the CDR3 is TGCGCCAGCAGCTTTGGCTACGAGCAGTACTTC.

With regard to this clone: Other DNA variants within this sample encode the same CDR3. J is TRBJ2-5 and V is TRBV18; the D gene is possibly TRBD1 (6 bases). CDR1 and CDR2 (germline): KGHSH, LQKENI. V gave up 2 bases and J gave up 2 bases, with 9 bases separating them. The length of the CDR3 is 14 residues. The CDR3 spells CASSPGTRQETQYF. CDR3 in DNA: TGTGCCAGCTCACCAGGGACAAGACAAGAGACCCAGTACTTC.

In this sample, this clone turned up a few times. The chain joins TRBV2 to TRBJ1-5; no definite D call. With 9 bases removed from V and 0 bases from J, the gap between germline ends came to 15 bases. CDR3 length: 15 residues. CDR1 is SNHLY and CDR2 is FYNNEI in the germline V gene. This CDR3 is CASRTGVLSNQPQHF. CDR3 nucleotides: TGTGCCAGTAGAACCGGGGTCCTTAGCAATCAGCCCCAGCATTTT.

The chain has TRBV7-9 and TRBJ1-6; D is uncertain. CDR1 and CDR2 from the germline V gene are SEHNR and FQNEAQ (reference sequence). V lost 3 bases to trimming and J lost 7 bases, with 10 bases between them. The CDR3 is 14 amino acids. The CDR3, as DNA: TGTGCCAGCAGCTTCGGAAATTCAAATTCACCCCTCCACTTT. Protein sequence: CASSFGNSNSPLHF.

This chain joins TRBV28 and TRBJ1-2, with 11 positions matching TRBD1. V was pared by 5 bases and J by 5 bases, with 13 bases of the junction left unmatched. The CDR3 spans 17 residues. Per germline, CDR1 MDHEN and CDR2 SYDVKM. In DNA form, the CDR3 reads TGTGCCAGCAGTGGCCCGCGGACAGGGGGCGCCCGGTATGGCTACACCTTC. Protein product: CASSGPRTGGARYGYTF.

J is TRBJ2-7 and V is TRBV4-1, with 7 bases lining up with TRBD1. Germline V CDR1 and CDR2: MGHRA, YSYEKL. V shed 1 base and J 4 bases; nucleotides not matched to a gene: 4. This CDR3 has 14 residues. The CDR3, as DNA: TGCGCCAGCAGCCAAGGGGACAGACTATACGAGCAGTACTTC. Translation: CASSQGDRLYEQYF.

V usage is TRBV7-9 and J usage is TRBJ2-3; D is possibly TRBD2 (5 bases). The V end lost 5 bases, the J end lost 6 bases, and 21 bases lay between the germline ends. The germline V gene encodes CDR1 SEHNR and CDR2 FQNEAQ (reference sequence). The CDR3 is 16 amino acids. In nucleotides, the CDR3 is TGTGCCAGCAGCCGCTTTATAGGACTGAGCATTGATACGCAGTATTTT. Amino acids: CASSRFIGLSIDTQYF.

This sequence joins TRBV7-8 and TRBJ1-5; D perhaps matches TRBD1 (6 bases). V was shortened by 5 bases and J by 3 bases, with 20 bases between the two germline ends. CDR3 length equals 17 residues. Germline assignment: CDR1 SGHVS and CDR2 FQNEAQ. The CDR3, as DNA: TGTGCCAGCAGCCCTAGGGGGGCGGACCCTTACAATCAGCCCCAGCATTTT. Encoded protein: CASSPRGADPYNQPQHF.